The 26 T cell receptor beta chains below all came from one sample that was sequenced in a study of blood T cell repertoires in COVID-19. This table comes from immunoSEQ multiplex PCR, and its TCRdb copy is limited to in-frame clones, with some not included. The table lists about 170,000 clones, about 83% of them singletons. Source material: peripheral blood. All receptors come from a woman older than 75 with acute or convalescent COVID-19.

The J gene is TRBJ2-5, the V gene TRBV27; 11 bases are shared with TRBD1. Germline lookup yields CDR1 MNHEY and CDR2 SMNVEV (reference sequence). The CDR3 runs to 14 residues. Germline trimming cut 5 bases from V and 5 bases from J; bases unmatched to any gene: 4. Here the CDR3 reads CASSPGTGGETQYF. The CDR3 nucleotides are TGTGCCAGCAGTCCCGGGACAGGGGGGGAGACCCAGTACTTC.

The chain couples TRBV24-1 to TRBJ2-3; TRBD2 aligns across 8 bases. V shed 0 bases, J shed 5 bases, and the junction held 9 bases outside the gene matches. The germline V gene has CDR1 KGHDR and CDR2 SFDVKD. The CDR3 is 17 residues long. The CDR3 DNA reads TGTGCCACCAGTGATTTGACCCCCGGGGGGGCAAGAGATACGCAGTATTTT. Amino acids: CATSDLTPGGARDTQYF.

The chain joins TRBV28 to TRBJ1-1, with TRBD1 matching over 7 bases. CDR3 size: 18 residues. The trim removed 5 bases at V and 3 bases at J, leaving 18 bases unmatched. The germline gives CDR1 MDHEN, CDR2 SYDVKM. CDR3 loop: CASSEAKGAGPVDTEAFF. For the CDR3, the DNA is TGTGCCAGCAGTGAAGCCAAGGGGGCTGGGCCTGTGGACACTGAAGCTTTCTTT. Based on the CDR3 plus reference TRBV28 and TRBJ1-1, the full variable domain is DVKVTQSSRYLVKRTGEKVFLECVQDMDHENMFWYRQDPGLGLRLIYFSYDVKMKEKGDIPEGYSVSREKKERFSLILESASTNQTSMYLCASSEAKGAGPVDTEAFFGQGTRLTVV.

This CDR3 reads CASSLAGNGYTF. CDR3 in DNA: TGTGCCAGCAGTTTAGCAGGCAATGGCTACACCTTC. The genes are TRBV27 and TRBJ1-2; no reliable D call. This CDR3 comprises 12 residues. In germline, CDR1 is MNHEY, CDR2 SMNVEV (reference sequence). V lost 2 bases and J 6 bases, leaving 7 bases between the germline ends.

This clone was recorded only once. This rearrangement joins TRBV7-9 to TRBJ2-2, with TRBD1 identical over 8 bases. CDR1 is SEHNR and CDR2 is FQNEAQ in the germline V gene (reference sequence). The CDR3 is made up of 15 amino acids. The V and J ends lost 6 bases and 4 bases, in that order; junction bases with no gene match: 7. CDR3 amino acids: CASRPGQVITGELFF. CDR3 DNA sequence: TGTGCCAGCAGACCGGGACAGGTTATCACCGGGGAGCTGTTTTTT.

V usage is TRBV7-2 and J usage is TRBJ2-5, with TRBD2 matching over 7 bases. The germline V gene has CDR1 SGHTA and CDR2 FQGNSA. This CDR3 region has 14 residues. Trimming took 3 bases from V and 1 from J; bases not matched to a gene: 2. The CDR3 DNA reads as TGTGCCAGCAGCTTCCTAGCGGCCCAAGAGACCCAGTACTTC. It encodes CASSFLAAQETQYF.

This clone was recorded only once. The CDR3: CAWSTVAGANTIYF. For the CDR3, the DNA is TGTGCCTGGAGTACGGTCGCAGGGGCGAACACCATATATTTT. The rearrangement joins TRBV30 to TRBJ1-3; TRBD1 is a possible D gene (6 bases). This CDR3 is 14 amino acids long. Between the trimmed V and J ends, which lost 2 bases and 7 bases, there was a span of 15 bases. Germline CDR1 is GTSNPN and CDR2 is SVGIG (reference sequence). The variable domain in full, completed from reference TRBV30 and TRBJ1-3, reads SQTIHQWPATLVQPVGSPLSLECTVEGTSNPNLYWYRQAAGRGLQLLFYSVGIGQISSEVPQNLSASRPQDRQFILSSKKLLLSDSGFYLCAWSTVAGANTIYFGEGSWLTVV.

DNA for the CDR3: TGTGCCAGCAGTGAAGCACGGCTAACAGGGAGCGAGCAGTACTTC. Amino acid sequence: CASSEARLTGSEQYF. V and J are TRBV2 and TRBJ2-7, with D possibly TRBD1 on 6 matching bases. Between the trimmed V and J ends, which lost 0 bases and 6 bases, there was a span of 15 bases. Germline CDR1 is SNHLY and CDR2 is FYNNEI. This CDR3 is built from 15 residues.

The chain employs TRBV6-4 and TRBJ2-2, with a weak D call TRBD1 (5 bases). The CDR3 is 14 residues long. V lost 6 bases and J lost 4, with 12 bases in between. Per the germline V gene, CDR1 is MRHNA and CDR2 is SNTAGT. The CDR3 DNA sequence: TGTGCCAGCAGCCAGGGATCTAGCACCGGGGAGCTGTTTTTT. Encoded protein: CASSQGSSTGELFF.

This chain uses TRBV5-6 with TRBJ1-4; 8 bases are a match to TRBD1. The length of the CDR3 is 15 residues. Germline values: CDR1 SGHDT, CDR2 YYEEEE. The V gene end was trimmed by 4 bases and the J gene end by 7 bases; junction bases not matched to a gene: 9. The CDR3 here is CASSVQDRGGEKLFF. As DNA, the CDR3 is TGTGCCAGCAGCGTACAAGACAGGGGAGGTGAAAAACTGTTTTTT.

The chain couples TRBV6-5 to TRBJ2-7; 10 bases map to TRBD1. The germline gives CDR1 MNHEY, CDR2 SVGAGI. Losses at the gene ends were 6 bases for V and 6 bases for J; bases not matched to a gene: 11. The CDR3 has 15 residues. CDR3 nucleotide sequence: TGTGCCAGCAGGCCCCGAGACAGGGGGCGAAGCGAGCAGTACTTC. Translating it yields CASRPRDRGRSEQYF.

The chain has TRBV5-1 and TRBJ1-2; 12 bases fit TRBD1. CDR1 and CDR2 (germline): SGHRS, YFSETQ. V dropped 4 bases and J dropped 7; count of bases not matched to a gene: 17. The CDR3 runs to 18 residues. The CDR3 DNA reads as TGCGCCAGCAGCACATCATTCTCCGGGACAGGGGGCTTTGGTGGCTACACCTTC. This codes for CASSTSFSGTGGFGGYTF.

This rearrangement joins TRBV29-1 to TRBJ1-3; D gene ambiguous. This CDR3 is 14 amino acids long. CDR1 and CDR2 from the germline V gene are SQVTM and ANQGSEA. Trimming removed 6 bases from V and 3 bases from J, with 15 bases in between. The CDR3 here is CSVAHGFDGNTIYF. CDR3 nucleotides: TGCAGCGTCGCGCATGGTTTCGATGGAAACACCATATATTTT.

The chain couples TRBV5-1 to TRBJ1-1; TRBD1 is a possible D gene (5 bases). CDR1 and CDR2 (germline): SGHRS, YFSETQ. The CDR3 extends over 14 amino acids. Trimming cost V 0 bases and J 5 bases, with 11 bases left between them. The CDR3 protein is CASSLEEGRTEAFF. CDR3 coding DNA: TGCGCCAGCAGCTTGGAGGAGGGGAGGACTGAAGCTTTCTTT.

This chain joins TRBV3-1 (or the pseudogene TRBV3-2) and TRBJ2-7; D remains ambiguous. Germline CDR1 and CDR2: LGHDT and YNNKEL (reference sequence). V lost 4 bases and J lost 2, with 12 bases in between. CDR3 length: 14 amino acids. The CDR3 DNA follows: TGTGCCAGCAGCCGACGCGAGAGCGCCTACGAGCAGTACTTC. Translation: CASSRRESAYEQYF.

Details on this clone: An end of the junction differs from the germline gene, which may be a read error. The chain combines TRBV7-2 with TRBJ1-3; 7 bases line up with TRBD1. This CDR3 has 15 residues. Per the germline V gene, CDR1 is SGHTA and CDR2 is FQGNSA. The CDR3 here is CASSLGQATGNTIYF. The CDR3 coding sequence is TGTGCCAGCAGTTTAGGACAGGCAACCGGAAACACCATATATTTT.

The rearrangement joins TRBV28 to TRBJ2-2; the match to TRBD1 covers 11 bases. V shed 6 bases and J 2 bases; nucleotides not matched to a gene: 2. Germline values: CDR1 MDHEN, CDR2 SYDVKM. The CDR3 totals 15 residues. The CDR3 DNA reads as TGTGCCAGCAGGTGGACAGGGGGCAACACCGGGGAGCTGTTTTTT. This encodes CASRWTGGNTGELFF.

The chain recombines TRBV29-1 with TRBJ2-7, with D perhaps TRBD1 (5 bases). V was pared by 4 bases and J by 5 bases, with 15 bases between. The CDR3 extends over 13 amino acids. Germline V gene data show CDR1 as SQVTM and CDR2 as ANQGSEA. Here the CDR3 DNA reads TGCAGCGTTGCAGGTAGTACAGGACACGAGCAGTACTTC. Amino acids: CSVAGSTGHEQYF.

The rearrangement joins TRBV18 to TRBJ2-5, with a weak D call TRBD1 (5 bases). Germline assignment: CDR1 KGHSH and CDR2 LQKENI. V gave up 6 bases and J gave up 5 bases, with 16 bases separating them. The CDR3 has 14 residues. The CDR3 sequence: CASSPSTDPETQYF. The CDR3 DNA reads as TGTGCCAGCTCTCCTTCGACAGATCCCGAGACCCAGTACTTC.

The chain combines TRBV12-3 or TRBV12-4 with TRBJ2-7, with TRBD1 matching over 8 bases. This CDR3 is built from 13 residues. The ends lost 7 bases at V and 3 bases at J; junction bases unmatched: 5. CDR3 coding DNA: TGTGCCAGCACCACCGGACAGGGCTACGAGCAGTACTTC. It specifies CASTTGQGYEQYF.

The V and J genes are TRBV5-1 and TRBJ1-2, with 7 bases identical to TRBD1. The CDR3 sequence is 15 residues long. J was trimmed by 7 bases and V by 1 base; bases with no gene match: 10. CDR1 is SGHRS, CDR2 YFSETQ, per germline. CDR3 protein: CASSLSGQDGSGYTF. The CDR3 DNA follows: TGCGCCAGCAGCTTGAGTGGACAGGATGGTTCTGGCTACACCTTC.

The rearrangement links TRBV7-9 to TRBJ2-3, with 7 bases lining up with TRBD1. This CDR3 comprises 15 residues. From germline, CDR1 is SEHNR and CDR2 FQNEAQ (reference sequence). V gave up 2 bases and J gave up 0 bases; unmatched junction bases: 2. The CDR3 sequence: CASSLRQGSTDTQYF. CDR3 nucleotides: TGTGCCAGCAGCTTAAGACAGGGCAGCACAGATACGCAGTATTTT.

This clone has just a few counts. The J gene is TRBJ1-1, the V gene TRBV6-6, with D hard to call. The ends were cut back, 3 bases at V and 9 bases at J, with 8 bases in the middle. From germline, CDR1 is MNHNY and CDR2 SVGAGI (reference sequence). The CDR3 loop spans 11 amino acids. The CDR3 protein is CASSYGPQAFF. In nucleotides, the CDR3 is TGTGCCAGCAGTTATGGGCCGCAAGCTTTCTTT.

This clone appeared a few times. The chain combines TRBV5-1 with TRBJ2-7; D is uncertain. CDR3 length: 14 amino acids. CDR1 and CDR2 (germline): SGHRS, YFSETQ. V was pared by 2 bases and J by 1 base, with 10 bases between. CDR3 residues: CASSLRARSYEQYF. DNA of the CDR3: TGCGCCAGCAGCTTACGAGCGAGGTCCTACGAGCAGTACTTC.

The chain has TRBV7-2 and TRBJ1-2, with D unresolved. The CDR3 length is 16 residues. The V end lost 0 bases, the J end lost 0 bases, and 11 bases lay between the germline ends. Germline V CDR1 and CDR2: SGHTA, FQGNSA. CDR3 sequence: CASSLASQEANYGYTF. CDR3 DNA sequence: TGTGCCAGCAGCTTAGCTTCGCAGGAGGCTAACTATGGCTACACCTTC.

This chain links TRBV29-1 with TRBJ2-1, with no clear D. Germline V gives CDR1 SQVTM, CDR2 ANQGSEA. This CDR3 has 13 residues. Trimming took 3 bases from V and 5 from J, leaving 11 bases between them. CDR3 coding DNA: TGCAGCGTTGATGGGCGACCTAACAATGAGCAGTTCTTC. Protein sequence: CSVDGRPNNEQFF.